These 9 T cell receptor beta chains share one sample of origin, sequenced in a study of Tregs in tolerant kidney transplant recipients (dated 2019 in TCRdb). Receptor amplification or capture employed the immunoSEQ multiplex PCR assay. As stored in TCRdb, this immuneACCESS dataset retains in-frame rearrangements with V and J assigned. A fraction of the clones does not appear; measured against another copy, unresolved V genes explain less than half of the discrepancy, and the remainder lacks a known reason. Present in this sample are fewer than 70,000 clones, about four fifths of which were seen just once. Roughly 5.2% of the sample lies in the top ten. The source material was CD4+ T cells from blood. The receptor source for this set is a human donor in good health.

This sequence joins TRBV5-1 and TRBJ1-1; a weak D match, TRBD1 (5 bases). The CDR3 contains 17 residues. CDR1 is SGHRS and CDR2 is YFSETQ in the germline V gene. The V end lost 0 bases, the J end lost 7 bases, and 22 bases lay between the germline ends. CDR3: CASSLGDVRGVGLEAFF. The CDR3 region has the DNA TGCGCCAGCAGCTTGGGGGACGTCCGTGGGGTGGGCCTTGAAGCTTTCTTT.

This sequence joins TRBV25-1 and TRBJ2-5, with D tentatively TRBD1 (6 bases). CDR3 size: 14 residues. In germline, CDR1 is MGHDK, CDR2 SYGVNS. V lost 5 bases and J lost 2, with 12 bases in between. DNA of the CDR3: TGTGCCAGCAGTCATGACAGGAAACAAGAGACCCAGTACTTC. Amino acids: CASSHDRKQETQYF. Full variable domain (rest looked up from reference TRBV25-1 and TRBJ2-5): EADIYQTPRYLVIGTGKKITLECSQTMGHDKMYWYQQDPGMELHLIHYSYGVNSTEKGDLSSESTVSRIRTEHFPLTLESARPSHTSQYLCASSHDRKQETQYFGPGTRLLVL.

CDR3 amino acids: CASSVGRDSYEQYF. As DNA, the CDR3 is TGTGCCAGTAGTGTAGGCCGGGACAGCTACGAGCAGTACTTC. This chain joins TRBV19 and TRBJ2-7, with 7 bases aligning to TRBD1. CDR3 length: 14 amino acids. V lost 5 bases, J lost 3 bases, and 7 bases stayed unmatched. Looked up from germline, CDR1 is LNHDA and CDR2 is SQIVND (reference sequence).

The chain links TRBV5-1 to TRBJ2-1; 9 nucleotides align to TRBD2. The V and J ends lost 0 bases and 7 bases, in that order; junction bases with no gene match: 8. The germline CDR1 and CDR2 sequences are SGHRS and YFSETQ. The CDR3 consists of 16 residues. The CDR3 spells CASSLGALAGINEQFF. The CDR3 DNA sequence: TGCGCCAGCAGCTTGGGGGCCCTAGCGGGAATTAATGAGCAGTTCTTC.

V usage is TRBV5-1 and J usage is TRBJ2-7; 12 nucleotides match TRBD2. Germline V gene sequence: CDR1 SGHRS, CDR2 YFSETQ. Trimming took 5 bases from V and 3 from J; bases not matched to a gene: 3. The CDR3 is made up of 14 amino acids. The CDR3 loop is CASSALAGGYEQYF. The CDR3 DNA is TGCGCCAGCAGTGCACTAGCGGGAGGCTACGAGCAGTACTTC.

Details on this clone: In the same sample, other DNA sequences code for this CDR3. This chain links TRBV19 with TRBJ2-7; D uncertain. The CDR3 runs 11 residues. V lost 8 bases, J lost 0 bases, and 5 bases lay in between. Germline V CDR1 and CDR2: LNHDA, SQIVND (reference sequence). The CDR3 here is CASSSSYEQYF. DNA for the CDR3: TGTGCCAGTTCTAGCTCCTACGAGCAGTACTTC.

This chain connects TRBV27 to TRBJ1-1; D may be TRBD1 (5 bases). This CDR3 comprises 13 residues. Germline CDR1 and CDR2: MNHEY and SMNVEV (reference sequence). Trimming cost V 0 bases and J 7 bases, with 9 bases left between them. This CDR3 is CASSLSGELEAFF. The CDR3 coding sequence is TGTGCCAGCAGTTTATCAGGGGAACTTGAAGCTTTCTTT.

The genes are TRBV9 and TRBJ2-1, with D perhaps being TRBD1 or TRBD2 (5 bases each). V was shortened by 4 bases and J by 5 bases, with 16 bases between the two germline ends. This CDR3 has 15 residues. CDR1 SGDLS and CDR2 YYNGEE come from the germline V gene. CDR3 sequence: CASSPPGPNNNEQFF. Written as DNA, the CDR3 is TGTGCCAGCAGCCCACCGGGACCAAATAACAATGAGCAGTTCTTC.

This chain connects TRBV4-3 to TRBJ2-7; 10 bases agree with TRBD2. Looked up from germline, CDR1 is LGHNA and CDR2 is YSLEER. CDR3 length: 15 residues. The J segment lost 3 bases and the V segment lost 1 base, leaving 3 bases of the junction unmatched. Here the CDR3 reads CASSQASGGLYEQYF. CDR3 in DNA: TGCGCCAGCAGCCAAGCTAGCGGGGGACTCTACGAGCAGTACTTC.